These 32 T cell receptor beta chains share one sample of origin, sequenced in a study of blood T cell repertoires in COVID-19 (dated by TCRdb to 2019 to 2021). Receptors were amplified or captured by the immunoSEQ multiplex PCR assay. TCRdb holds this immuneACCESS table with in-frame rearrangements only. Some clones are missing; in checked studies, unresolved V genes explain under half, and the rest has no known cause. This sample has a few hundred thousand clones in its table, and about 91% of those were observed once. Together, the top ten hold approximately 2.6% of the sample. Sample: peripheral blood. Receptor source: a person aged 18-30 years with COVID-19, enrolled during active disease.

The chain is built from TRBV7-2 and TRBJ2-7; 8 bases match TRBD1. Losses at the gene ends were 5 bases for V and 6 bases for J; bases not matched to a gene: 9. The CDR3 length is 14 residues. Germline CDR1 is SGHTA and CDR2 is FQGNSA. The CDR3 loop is CASSTHRGRSEQYF. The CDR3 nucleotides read TGTGCCAGCAGCACCCACAGGGGGAGGAGCGAGCAGTACTTC.

CDR3 sequence: CASTRQGVDEKLFF. CDR3 DNA: TGTGCCAGCACCCGACAGGGGGTTGATGAAAAACTGTTTTTT. This rearrangement joins TRBV2 to TRBJ1-4; 9 bases align to TRBD1. The CDR3 is 14 residues long. Germline-derived CDR1 and CDR2 are SNHLY and FYNNEI. V was pared by 7 bases and J by 6 bases, with 6 bases of the junction left unmatched. Filled out from reference TRBV2 and TRBJ1-4, the complete variable domain reads EPEVTQTPSHQVTQMGQEVILRCVPISNHLYFYWYRQILGQKVEFLVSFYNNEISEKSEIFDDQFSVERPDGSNFTLKIRSTKLEDSAMYFCASTRQGVDEKLFFGSGTQLSVL.

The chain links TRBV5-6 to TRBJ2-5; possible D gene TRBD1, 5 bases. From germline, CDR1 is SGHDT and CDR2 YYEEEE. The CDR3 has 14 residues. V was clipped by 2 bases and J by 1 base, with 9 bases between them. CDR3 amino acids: CASSFSGSQETQYF. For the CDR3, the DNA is TGTGCCAGCAGCTTCTCAGGGTCCCAAGAGACCCAGTACTTC. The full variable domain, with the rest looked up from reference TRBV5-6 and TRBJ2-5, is DAGVTQSPTHLIKTRGQQVTLRCSPKSGHDTVSWYQQALGQGPQFIFQYYEEEERQRGNFPDRFSGHQFPNYSSELNVNALLLGDSALYLCASSFSGSQETQYFGPGTRLLVL.

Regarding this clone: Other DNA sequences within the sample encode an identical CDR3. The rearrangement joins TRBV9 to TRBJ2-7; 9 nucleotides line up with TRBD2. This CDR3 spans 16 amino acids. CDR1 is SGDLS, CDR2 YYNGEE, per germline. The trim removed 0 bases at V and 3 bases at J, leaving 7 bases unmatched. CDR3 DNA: TGTGCCAGCAGCGTAGGGGCTAGCGGGGATTTCTACGAGCAGTACTTC. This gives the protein CASSVGASGDFYEQYF.

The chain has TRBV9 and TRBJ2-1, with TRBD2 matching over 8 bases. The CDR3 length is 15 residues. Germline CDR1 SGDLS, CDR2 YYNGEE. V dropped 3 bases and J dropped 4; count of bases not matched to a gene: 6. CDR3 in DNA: TGTGCCAGCAGCGCGGGAGGGACTACTTACAATGAGCAGTTCTTC. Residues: CASSAGGTTYNEQFF. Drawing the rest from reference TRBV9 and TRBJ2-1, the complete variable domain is DSGVTQTPKHLITATGQRVTLRCSPRSGDLSVYWYQQSLDQGLQFLIQYYNGEERAKGNILERFSAQQFPDLHSELNLSSLELGDSALYFCASSAGGTTYNEQFFGPGTRLTVL.

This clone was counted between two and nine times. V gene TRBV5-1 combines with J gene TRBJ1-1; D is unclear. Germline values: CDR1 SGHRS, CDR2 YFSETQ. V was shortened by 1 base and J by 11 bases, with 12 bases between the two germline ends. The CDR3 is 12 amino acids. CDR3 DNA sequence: TGCGCCAGCAGCTTGTATGACGGGGTGGCTTTCTTT. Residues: CASSLYDGVAFF.

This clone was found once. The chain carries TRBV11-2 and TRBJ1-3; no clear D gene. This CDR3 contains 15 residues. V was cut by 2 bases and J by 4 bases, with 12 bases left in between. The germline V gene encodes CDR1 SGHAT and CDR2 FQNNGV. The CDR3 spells CASSLPLNPGNTIYF. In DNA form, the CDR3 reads TGTGCCAGCAGCTTACCACTGAACCCCGGAAACACCATATATTTT.

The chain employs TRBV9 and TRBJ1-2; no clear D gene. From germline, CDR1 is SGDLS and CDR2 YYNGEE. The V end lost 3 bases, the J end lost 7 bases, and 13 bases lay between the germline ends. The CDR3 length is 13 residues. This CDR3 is CASSDPREGGYTF. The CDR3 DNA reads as TGTGCCAGCAGCGACCCCCGAGAGGGTGGCTACACCTTC. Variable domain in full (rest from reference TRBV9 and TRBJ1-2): DSGVTQTPKHLITATGQRVTLRCSPRSGDLSVYWYQQSLDQGLQFLIQYYNGEERAKGNILERFSAQQFPDLHSELNLSSLELGDSALYFCASSDPREGGYTFGSGTRLTVV.

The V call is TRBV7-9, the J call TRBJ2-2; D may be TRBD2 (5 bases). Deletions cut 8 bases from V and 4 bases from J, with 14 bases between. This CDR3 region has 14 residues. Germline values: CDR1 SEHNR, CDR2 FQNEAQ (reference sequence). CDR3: CASCDTAGTGELFF. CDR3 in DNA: TGTGCCAGCTGTGACACGGCGGGCACCGGGGAGCTGTTTTTT.

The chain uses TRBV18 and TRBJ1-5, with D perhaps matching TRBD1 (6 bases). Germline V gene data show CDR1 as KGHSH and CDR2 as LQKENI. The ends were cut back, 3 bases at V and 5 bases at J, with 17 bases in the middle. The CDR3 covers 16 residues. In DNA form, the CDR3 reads TGTGCCAGCTCACCGAAGACAGGCCAACCGGATCAGCCCCAGCATTTT. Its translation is CASSPKTGQPDQPQHF.

The CDR3 region has the DNA TGTGCCAGCAGTTACCTCGGGACAGCCACCTATGGCTACACCTTC. It encodes CASSYLGTATYGYTF. The chain employs TRBV6-2 or TRBV6-3 and TRBJ1-2; 7 bases map to TRBD1. This CDR3 is built from 15 residues. Trimming cost V 2 bases and J 4 bases; bases outside gene matches: 7. The germline CDR1 and CDR2 sequences are MNHEY and SVGEGT.

CDR3 sequence reads: CSASKAGDYNEQFF. CDR3 nucleotides: TGCAGTGCTAGTAAAGCGGGAGATTACAATGAGCAGTTCTTC. V is TRBV20-1 and J is TRBJ2-1, with 8 bases fitting TRBD2. This CDR3 is built from 14 residues. In germline, CDR1 is DFQATT, CDR2 SNEGSKA (reference sequence). V trimming: 3 bases; J trimming: 4 bases; junction bases outside the gene matches: 5.

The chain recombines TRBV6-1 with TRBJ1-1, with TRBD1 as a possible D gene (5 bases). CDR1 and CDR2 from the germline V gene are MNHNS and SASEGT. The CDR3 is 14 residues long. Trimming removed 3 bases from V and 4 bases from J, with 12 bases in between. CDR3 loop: CASSEGQSSTEAFF. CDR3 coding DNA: TGTGCCAGCAGTGAGGGGCAGAGCTCCACTGAAGCTTTCTTT.

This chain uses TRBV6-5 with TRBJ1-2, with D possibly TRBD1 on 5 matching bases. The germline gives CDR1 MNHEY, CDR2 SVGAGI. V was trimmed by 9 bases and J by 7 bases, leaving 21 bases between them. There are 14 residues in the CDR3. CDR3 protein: CASYPSGVAIGYTF. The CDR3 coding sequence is TGTGCCAGTTACCCCTCGGGGGTAGCTATTGGCTACACCTTC.

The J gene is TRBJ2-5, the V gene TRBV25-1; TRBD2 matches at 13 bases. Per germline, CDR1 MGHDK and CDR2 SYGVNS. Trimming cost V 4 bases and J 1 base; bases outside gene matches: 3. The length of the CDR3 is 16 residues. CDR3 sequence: CASSGGTSGAQETQYF. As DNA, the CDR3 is TGTGCCAGCAGTGGGGGGACTAGCGGGGCCCAAGAGACCCAGTACTTC.

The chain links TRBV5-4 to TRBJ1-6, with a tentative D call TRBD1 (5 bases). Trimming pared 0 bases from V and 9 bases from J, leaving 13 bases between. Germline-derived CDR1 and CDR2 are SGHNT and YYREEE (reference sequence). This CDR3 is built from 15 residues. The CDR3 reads CASSLGYDRTSPLHF. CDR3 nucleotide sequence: TGTGCCAGCAGCTTGGGTTACGACAGAACTTCACCCCTCCACTTT.

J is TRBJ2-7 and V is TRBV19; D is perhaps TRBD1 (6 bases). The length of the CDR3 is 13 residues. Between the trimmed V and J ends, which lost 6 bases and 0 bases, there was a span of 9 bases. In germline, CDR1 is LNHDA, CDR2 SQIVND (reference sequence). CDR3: CASRDSNSYEQYF. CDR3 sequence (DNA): TGTGCCAGTAGGGACAGTAACTCCTACGAGCAGTACTTC.

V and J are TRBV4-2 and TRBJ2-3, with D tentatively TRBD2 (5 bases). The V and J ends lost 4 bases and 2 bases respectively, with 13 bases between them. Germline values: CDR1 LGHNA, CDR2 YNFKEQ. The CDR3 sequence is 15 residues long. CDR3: CASSPPGEYTDTQYF. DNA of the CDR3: TGTGCCAGCAGCCCGCCCGGGGAGTACACAGATACGCAGTATTTT.

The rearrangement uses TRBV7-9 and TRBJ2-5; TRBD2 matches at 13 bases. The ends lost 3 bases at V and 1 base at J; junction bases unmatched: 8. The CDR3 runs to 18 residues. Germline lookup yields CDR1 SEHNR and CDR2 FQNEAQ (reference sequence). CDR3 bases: TGTGCCAGCAGCTTCTATATACTAGCGGGAGGGCGCCAAGAGACCCAGTACTTC. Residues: CASSFYILAGGRQETQYF. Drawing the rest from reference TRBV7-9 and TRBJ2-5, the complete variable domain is DTGVSQNPRHKITKRGQNVTFRCDPISEHNRLYWYRQTLGQGPEFLTYFQNEAQLEKSRLLSDRFSAERPKGSFSTLEIQRTEQGDSAMYLCASSFYILAGGRQETQYFGPGTRLLVL.

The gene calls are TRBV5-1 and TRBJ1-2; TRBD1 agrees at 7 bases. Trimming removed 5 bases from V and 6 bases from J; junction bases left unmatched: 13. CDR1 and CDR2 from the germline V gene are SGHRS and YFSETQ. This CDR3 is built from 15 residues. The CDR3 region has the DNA TGCGCCAGCAGTTCGAGACAGGGAAGTACGAATGGCTACACCTTC. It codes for CASSSRQGSTNGYTF.

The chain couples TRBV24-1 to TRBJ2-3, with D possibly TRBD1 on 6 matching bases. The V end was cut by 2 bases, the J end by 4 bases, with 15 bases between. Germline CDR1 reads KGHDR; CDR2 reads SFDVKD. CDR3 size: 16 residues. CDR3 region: CATSDYSGDVSDTQYF. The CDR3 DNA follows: TGTGCCACCAGTGATTACTCAGGGGATGTATCAGATACGCAGTATTTT.

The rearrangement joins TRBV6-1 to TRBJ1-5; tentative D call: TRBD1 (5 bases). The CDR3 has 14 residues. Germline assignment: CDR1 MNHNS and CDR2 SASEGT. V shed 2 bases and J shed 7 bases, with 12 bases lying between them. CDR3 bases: TGTGCCAGCAGTGAAACGACGGGGGTGCAGCCCCAGCATTTT. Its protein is CASSETTGVQPQHF.

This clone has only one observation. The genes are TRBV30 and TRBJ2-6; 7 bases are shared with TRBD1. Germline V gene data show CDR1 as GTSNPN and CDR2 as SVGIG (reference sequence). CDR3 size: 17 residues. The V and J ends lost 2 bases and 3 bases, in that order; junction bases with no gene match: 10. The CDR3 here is CAWSRSAGGIGANVLTF. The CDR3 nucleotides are TGTGCCTGGAGTCGATCGGCAGGGGGTATTGGGGCCAACGTCCTGACTTTC. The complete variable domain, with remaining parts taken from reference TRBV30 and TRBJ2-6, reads SQTIHQWPATLVQPVGSPLSLECTVEGTSNPNLYWYRQAAGRGLQLLFYSVGIGQISSEVPQNLSASRPQDRQFILSSKKLLLSDSGFYLCAWSRSAGGIGANVLTFGAGSRLTVL.

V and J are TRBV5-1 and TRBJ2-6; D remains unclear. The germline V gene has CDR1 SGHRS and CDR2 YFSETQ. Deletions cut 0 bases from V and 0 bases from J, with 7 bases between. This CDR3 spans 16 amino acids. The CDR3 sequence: CASSLALSSGANVLTF. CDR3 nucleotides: TGCGCCAGCAGCTTGGCTCTTTCCTCTGGGGCCAACGTCCTGACTTTC.

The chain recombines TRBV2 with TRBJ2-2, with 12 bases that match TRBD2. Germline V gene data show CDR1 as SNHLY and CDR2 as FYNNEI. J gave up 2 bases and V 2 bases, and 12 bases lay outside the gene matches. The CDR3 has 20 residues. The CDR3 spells CASSEKATSGSAGNTGELFF. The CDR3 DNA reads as TGTGCCAGCAGTGAAAAGGCGACTAGCGGGAGCGCGGGAAACACCGGGGAGCTGTTTTTT.

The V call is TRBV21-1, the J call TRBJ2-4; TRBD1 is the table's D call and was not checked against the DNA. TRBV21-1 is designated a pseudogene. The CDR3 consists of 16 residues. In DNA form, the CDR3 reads TGTGCCAGCAGCAAAGCGTGGAGGGGGCCCAAAAACATTCAGTACTTC. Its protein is CASSKAWRGPKNIQYF.

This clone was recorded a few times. The CDR3 DNA follows: TGTGCCAGCAGTTCGAGCGGGAGTCCCCCTCAGTACTTC. Its protein is CASSSSGSPPQYF. The chain links TRBV6-2 or TRBV6-3 to TRBJ2-7; 8 bases are shared with TRBD2. CDR1 is MNHEY and CDR2 is SVGEGT in the germline V gene. There are 13 residues in the CDR3. With V trimmed by 4 bases and J by 10 bases, 9 bases remained unmatched.

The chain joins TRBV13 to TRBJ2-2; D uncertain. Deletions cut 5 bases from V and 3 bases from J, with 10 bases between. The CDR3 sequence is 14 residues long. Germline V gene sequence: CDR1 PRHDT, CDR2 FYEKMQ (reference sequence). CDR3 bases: TGTGCCAGCAGCGCTCAGGTGCACACCGGGGAGCTGTTTTTT. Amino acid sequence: CASSAQVHTGELFF.

CDR3 loop: CASSPEGGLAGVNEQFF. For the CDR3, the DNA is TGTGCCAGCAGCCCCGAGGGGGGGCTAGCGGGAGTCAATGAGCAGTTCTTC. The chain couples TRBV7-9 to TRBJ2-1; 10 nucleotides match TRBD2. Trimming took 5 bases from V and 6 from J; bases not matched to a gene: 13. Per germline, CDR1 SEHNR and CDR2 FQNEAQ (reference sequence). This CDR3 contains 17 residues.

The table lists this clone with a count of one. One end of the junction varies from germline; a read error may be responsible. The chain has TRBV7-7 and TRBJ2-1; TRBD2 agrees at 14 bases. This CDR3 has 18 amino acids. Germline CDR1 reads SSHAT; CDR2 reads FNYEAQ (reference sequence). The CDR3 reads CASSPISGTSGSENEQFF. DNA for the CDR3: TGTGCTAGCAGCCCGATCAGCGGGACTAGCGGGAGTGAGAATGAGCAGTTCTTC.

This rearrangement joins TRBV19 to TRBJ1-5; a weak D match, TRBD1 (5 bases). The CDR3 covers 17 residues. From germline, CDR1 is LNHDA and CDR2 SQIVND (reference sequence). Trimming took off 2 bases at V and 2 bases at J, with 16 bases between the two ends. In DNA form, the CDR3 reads TGTGCCAGTAGTATAAACCAAGGGGTCGCGGGCAATCAGCCCCAGCATTTT. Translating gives CASSINQGVAGNQPQHF.

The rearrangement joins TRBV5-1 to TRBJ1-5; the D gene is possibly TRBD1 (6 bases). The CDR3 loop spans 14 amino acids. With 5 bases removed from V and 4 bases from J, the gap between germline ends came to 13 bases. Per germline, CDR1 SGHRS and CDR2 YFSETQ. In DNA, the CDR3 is TGCGCCAGCAGTCAAGGACAGCCGAATCAGCCCCAGCATTTT. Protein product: CASSQGQPNQPQHF.